The T cell receptor beta chain described here comes from a study of shared clonotypes between healthy human individuals. Study as a whole: Each donor's CD4 naive and CD4 memory cells filled three plates apiece, CD8 naive two, and CD8 memory one. Points from the study as a whole: Generation probabilities of non-shared clonotypes were lower (relative to those shared by all four donors).

Naive CD8 cells lacked CD45RO and underwent positive selection for CCR7, leaving out terminally differentiated effector memory CD45RA+ cells. The donors were all Caucasian adults (living in Nashville, Tennessee). Germline V gene data show CDR1 as SEHNR and CDR2 as FQNEAQ (reference sequence). The V gene lost 5 bases and the J gene lost 9 bases, with 23 bases spanning the gap. The CDR3 is 16 amino acids. Across several immunoSEQ plates, the genomic DNA of each subset was split evenly. Some clones are missing from TCRdb's copy, which holds only in-frame ones; the method was immunoSEQ multiplex PCR. In the table there are about 820,000 clones, roughly 92% of which are singletons. A note on this clone: The antigen remains unidentified.

This receptor was taken from a man aged 25 to 40 in good health. Material for sequencing was naive CD8+ T cells sorted from blood. The rearrangement joins TRBV7-9 to TRBJ2-1, with D hard to call. The CDR3: CASSDPVPSPMGEQFF. The CDR3 region has the DNA TGTGCCAGCAGCGACCCCGTCCCTTCTCCCATGGGTGAGCAGTTCTTC.